This T cell receptor (beta chain) appears in the sequencing data of a study of cytomegalovirus exposure and HLA in healthy donors. Looking at the study overall: Caucasian-associated ancestry cluster membership applied to about 83% of some 400 genotyped donors. General study findings and limits: The study found most TCR sequences rare, yet found some public TCRs in many donors. In a later analysis, specific HLA alleles were associated with 15,000 to 20,000 TCR beta sequences at a 0.05 false discovery rate.

As regards this clone: As yet, its antigen is unknown.

The CDR3 has 17 residues. V gave up 3 bases and J gave up 5 bases; unmatched junction bases: 9. In germline, CDR1 is SGDLS, CDR2 YYNGEE. The PCR made use of 60 Vbeta and 13 Jbeta primers. Only in-frame clones appear in the TCRdb table, and some are missing; sequencing was by immunoSEQ multiplex PCR. This table holds roughly 120,000 clones, more than 65% found once. The source material was PBMCs. The receptor's source is a man aged 30-40 years in good health and CMV-seropositive. The chain joins TRBV9 to TRBJ2-3; TRBD2 matches 13 bases. The CDR3 sequence: CASSARLAGGGLDTQYF. The CDR3 DNA sequence: TGTGCCAGCAGCGCCCGACTAGCGGGGGGAGGTCTAGATACGCAGTATTTT.